The clone carrying this T cell receptor (beta chain) was recorded at least ten times. What it recognizes is unknown. The sample originates from a study of spatial heterogeneity in lung cancer. Study-wide points: For expanded intratumoral alpha and beta TCRs, counts tracked tumor mutation counts.

TCRdb passed the 5' RACE reads through MiXCR, listing each CDR3 protein once. The table records approximately 7,600 distinct CDR3 sequences, about 14% of them present only once. V lost 6 bases and J 4 bases, leaving 7 bases between the germline ends. CDR3 length equals 12 residues. CDR1 and CDR2 from the germline V gene are MNHEY and SVGAGI. Indicated time point: sample taken at primary tumor resection. In each case, whole RNA from tumor, nontumor lung or frozen PBMC was sequenced unsorted. The chain uses TRBV6-5 and TRBJ1-5, with D perhaps TRBD1 (5 bases). This sequence originates from a female donor with early-stage non-small cell lung cancer. The sample consisted of lung tumor tissue, taken at surgery. The CDR3: CASRGPNQPQHF. CDR3 nucleotides: TGTGCCAGCAGGGGGCCTAATCAGCCCCAGCATTTT.